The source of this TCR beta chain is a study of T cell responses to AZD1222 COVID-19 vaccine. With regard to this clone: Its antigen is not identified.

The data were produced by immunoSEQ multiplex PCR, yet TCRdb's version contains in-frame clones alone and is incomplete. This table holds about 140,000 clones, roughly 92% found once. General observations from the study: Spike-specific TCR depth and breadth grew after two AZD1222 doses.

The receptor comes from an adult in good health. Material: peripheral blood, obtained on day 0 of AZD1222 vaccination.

DNA for the CDR3: TGTGCCAGCAGCTCCTGGGACATAAGACTAGCGGGAGCCTACGAGCAGTACTTC. This codes for CASSSWDIRLAGAYEQYF. This rearrangement joins TRBV5-4 to TRBJ2-7, with TRBD2 matching 12 bases. Per the germline V gene, CDR1 is SGHNT and CDR2 is YYREEE (reference sequence). The CDR3 is 18 residues long. V was pared by 3 bases and J by 2 bases, with 12 bases of the junction left unmatched. Together with reference TRBV5-4 and TRBJ2-7, the CDR3 gives the full variable domain: ETGVTQSPTHLIKTRGQQVTLRCSSQSGHNTVSWYQQALGQGPQFIFQYYREEENGRGNFPPRFSGLQFPNYSSELNVNALELDDSALYLCASSSWDIRLAGAYEQYFGPGTRLTVT.